Sequencing of this T cell receptor (beta chain) was carried out in a study of cytomegalovirus exposure and HLA in healthy donors. Study-wide results and caveats: The tendency of first-cohort TCR clusters to co-occur in the roughly 120 validation repertoires was identified by a subsequent analysis.

The germline gives CDR1 SGHDT, CDR2 YYEEEE. This CDR3 has 16 amino acids. Between the trimmed V and J ends, which lost 4 bases and 8 bases, there was a span of 24 bases. A note on this clone: Its antigen is currently unknown.

Repertoires were generated with immunoSEQ multiplex PCR, while TCRdb's copy carries only in-frame clones and drops some. The sample lists some 69,000 clones; 96% were seen once. Sample: PBMCs. The V call is TRBV5-6, the J call TRBJ1-2; perhaps TRBD1 as D (6 bases). This clonotype originated in a young man in good health and CMV-seronegative. Here the CDR3 reads CASSGPGTSRLEGYTF. In nucleotides, the CDR3 is TGTGCCAGCAGCGGTCCCGGGACATCAAGGCTAGAGGGCTACACCTTC.